This T cell receptor beta chain is from a study of regulatory T cells in long-lasting Graves disease. CDR3-region Arm-PCR and iRepertoire HTBI primers produced the TCR beta libraries. TCRdb reprocessed the multiplex PCR reads with MiXCR, giving one entry per CDR3 protein. The sample lists about 420,000 distinct CDR3 sequences, 16% occurring once. V dropped 4 bases and J dropped 1; count of bases not matched to a gene: 6. The CDR3 runs 14 residues. Germline values: CDR1 SQVTM, CDR2 ANQGSEA. At least ten counts were recorded for this clonotype. Time point here: newly diagnosed GD, antithyroid drugs for less than 3 months. RNA extracted from PBMCs served as the sequencing template. Staff took around 9 milliliters of peripheral blood and put it into EDTA tubes. The same data also went into a second study, on T cells in Graves' hyperthyroidism and ophthalmopathy. Per that paper: Graves' hyperthyroidism without ophthalmopathy progression within 18 months was termed stable.

This receptor was taken from a young woman with Graves disease. The source material was peripheral blood mononuclear cells (PBMCs), sampled at new diagnosis, from a patient treated with antithyroid drugs. J is TRBJ2-5 and V is TRBV29-1; 7 bases match TRBD1. The DNA of the CDR3 is TGCAGCGTTGGCGGACAGGTCCTCCAAGAGACCCAGTACTTC. Residues: CSVGGQVLQETQYF. Drawing the rest from reference TRBV29-1 and TRBJ2-5, the complete variable domain is SAVISQKPSRDICQRGTSLTIQCQVDSQVTMMFWYRQQPGQSLTLIATANQGSEATYESGFVIDKFPISRPNLTFSTLTVSNMSPEDSSIYLCSVGGQVLQETQYFGPGTRLLVL.